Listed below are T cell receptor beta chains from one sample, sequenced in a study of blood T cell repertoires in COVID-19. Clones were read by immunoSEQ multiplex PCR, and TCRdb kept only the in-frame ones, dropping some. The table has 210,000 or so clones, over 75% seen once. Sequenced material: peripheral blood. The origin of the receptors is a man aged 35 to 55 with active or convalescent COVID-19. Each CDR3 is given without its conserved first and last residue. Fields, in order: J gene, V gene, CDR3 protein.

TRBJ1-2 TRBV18 ASSPEGVGYT
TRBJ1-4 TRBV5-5 ASSLRTGEFEKLF
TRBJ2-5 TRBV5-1 ASSFQQGSQETQY
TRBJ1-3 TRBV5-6 ASSYLRGNTIY
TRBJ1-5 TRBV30 AWRERDSLSNQPQH
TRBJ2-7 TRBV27 ASSPRDSISYEQY
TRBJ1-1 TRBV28 ASSSTPETEAF
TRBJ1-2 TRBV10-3 AISAPDRVGYT
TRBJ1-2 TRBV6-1 ASREGTGFYGYT
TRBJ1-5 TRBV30 AWNGPARNQPQH
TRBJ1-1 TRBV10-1 ASSESGTWDTEAF
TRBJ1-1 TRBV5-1 ASSLVVASEAF
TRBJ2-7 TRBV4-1 ASSRITDSYYEQY
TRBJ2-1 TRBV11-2 ASSLASGRALNEQF
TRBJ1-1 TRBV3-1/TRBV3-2 ASSQDQGMNTEAF
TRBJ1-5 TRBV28 ASSSPGQGYQPQH
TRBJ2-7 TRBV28 ASSFVGSPGLGPRTYEQY
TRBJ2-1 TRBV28 ASSSSGRAWGDEQF
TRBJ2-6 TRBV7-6 ASSQGSGANVLT
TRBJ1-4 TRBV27 ASSLSGGDEKLF
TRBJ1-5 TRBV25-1 ASSEGGRGRNQPQH
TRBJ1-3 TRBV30 AWSRQGSSGNTIY
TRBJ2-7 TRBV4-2 ASSREDRALGEQY
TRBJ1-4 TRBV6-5 ASSSDRGLGKLF
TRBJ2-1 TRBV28 ASNTAPGTASYNEQF
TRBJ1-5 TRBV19 ASSMTDYSNQPQH
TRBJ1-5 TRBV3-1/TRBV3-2 ASSPTGFNQPQH
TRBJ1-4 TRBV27 ASRAQGANEKLF
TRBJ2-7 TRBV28 ASSHSYEQY
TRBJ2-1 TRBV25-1 ASSDGSRVNEQF
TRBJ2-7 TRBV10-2 ASSEPHRVPSLAYEQY
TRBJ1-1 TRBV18 ASSPLVTNTEAF
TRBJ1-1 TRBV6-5 ASSYSPGHSTF
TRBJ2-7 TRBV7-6 ASSPGTGGVSFYEQY